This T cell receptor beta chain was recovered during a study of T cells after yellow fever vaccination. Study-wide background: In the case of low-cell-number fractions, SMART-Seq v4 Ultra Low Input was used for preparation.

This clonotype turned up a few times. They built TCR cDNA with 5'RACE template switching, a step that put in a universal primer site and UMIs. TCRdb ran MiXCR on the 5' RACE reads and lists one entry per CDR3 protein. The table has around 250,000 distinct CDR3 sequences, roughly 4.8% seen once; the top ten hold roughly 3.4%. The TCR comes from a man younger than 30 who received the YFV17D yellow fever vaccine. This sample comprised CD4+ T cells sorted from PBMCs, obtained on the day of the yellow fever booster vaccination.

CDR3 region: CASSLDFHGGNQPQHF. The CDR3 region has the DNA TGTGCCAGCAGCTTAGATTTCCACGGGGGCAATCAGCCCCAGCATTTT. V is TRBV7-8 and J is TRBJ1-5; D ambiguous. The CDR3 sequence is 16 residues long. The V end lost 1 base, the J end lost 2 bases, and 12 bases lay between the germline ends. From germline, CDR1 is SGHVS and CDR2 FQNEAQ.